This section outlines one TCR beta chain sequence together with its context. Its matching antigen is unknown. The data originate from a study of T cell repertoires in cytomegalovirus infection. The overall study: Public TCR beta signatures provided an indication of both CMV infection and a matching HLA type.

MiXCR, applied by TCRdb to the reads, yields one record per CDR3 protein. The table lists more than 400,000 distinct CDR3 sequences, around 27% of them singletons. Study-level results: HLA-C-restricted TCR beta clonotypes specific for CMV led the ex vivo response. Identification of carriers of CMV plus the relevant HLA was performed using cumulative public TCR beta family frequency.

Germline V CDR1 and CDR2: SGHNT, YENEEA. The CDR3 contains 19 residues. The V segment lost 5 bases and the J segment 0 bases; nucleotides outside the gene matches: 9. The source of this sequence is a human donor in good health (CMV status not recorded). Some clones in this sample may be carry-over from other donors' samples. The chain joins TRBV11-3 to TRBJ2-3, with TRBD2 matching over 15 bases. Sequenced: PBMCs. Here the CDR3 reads CASSPGGTSGRWSTDTQYF. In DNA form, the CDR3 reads TGTGCCAGCAGCCCAGGGGGGACTAGCGGGAGGTGGAGCACAGATACGCAGTATTTT.